This T cell receptor beta chain was identified during a study of T-cell reconstitution after alpha-beta-depleted transplantation in children listed by TCRdb under 2016. With regard to the full study: Using TCR repertoire profiling, the study followed T-cell immune reconstitution in a quantitative way in children after TCRalphabeta/CD19-depleted allogeneic hematopoietic cell transplantation.

Libraries were constructed by PCR. Sequencing was carried out with an Illumina HiSeq 2500. To normalize quantification of the TCRbeta repertoire, the TCR libraries were built with molecular barcoding that relied on unique molecular identifiers. The raw public data were reprocessed by TCRdb itself: fastp quality trimming at Q25, MiXCR clonotype calling, in-frame beta chains only. When rows share a CDR3 protein, they turn into one entry using the most common DNA and genes. The sample has about 360,000 distinct CDR3 sequences on record, more than 10% of them singletons. The ten largest clones add up to approximately 4.3% of the sample. Notes on this clonotype: Its antigen remains unidentified. No base quality values were provided; no much bigger clone lies one nucleotide off.

The CDR3 has 14 amino acids, counting the end cysteine and phenylalanine. The read is trimmed to its CDR3 DNA, 42 bases read in frame from base 1. The germline ends are 12 bases apart after V is trimmed by 3 bases and J by 7 bases. The CDR1 and CDR2 encoded by the germline V gene are KGHSH and LQKENI. Specimen: PBMCs, collected from the stem cell graft. The receptor was isolated from a human donor who donated a stem cell graft to a child with Fanconi anemia. The chain is made from TRBV18 and TRBJ2-2, with the D gene too uncertain to name. The sequenced DNA: TGTGCCAGCTCACCTCAAACGGTTGGCGGGGAGCTGTTTTTT. It is translated as CASSPQTVGGELFF.